The rows below give T cell receptor beta chains drawn from one sample of a study of cytomegalovirus exposure and HLA in healthy donors. The method was immunoSEQ multiplex PCR; TCRdb's version includes in-frame clones alone and lacks a portion of them. The sample shows 60,000 to 70,000 clones, 65% to 70% of them seen only once. The sequencing input was PBMCs. All receptors come from a young woman in good health and CMV-seronegative. Both conserved end residues are part of each CDR3. D genes are given only for firm matches. Clone size is not always given. Where it is, it says once, few, many or a class for expanded clones.

j_gene | v_gene | d_gene | abundance | CDR3aa | CDR3nt
TRBJ2-7 | TRBV7-8 | TRBD2 | - | CASSQLAGGISYEQYF | TGTGCCAGCAGCCAACTAGCGGGGGGGATCTCCTACGAGCAGTACTTC
TRBJ2-7 | TRBV6-4 | TRBD2 | - | CASSDSRASGDLSEEQYF | TGTGCCAGCAGTGACTCGAGGGCTAGCGGGGACCTCTCGGAGGAGCAGTACTTC
TRBJ1-1 | TRBV5-4 | - | - | CASSPQGGTEAFF | TGTGCCAGCAGCCCCCAAGGGGGCACTGAAGCTTTCTTT
TRBJ2-3 | TRBV5-4 | TRBD1 | - | CASRGTGLYSTDTQYF | TGTGCCAGCAGAGGGACAGGGCTTTATAGCACAGATACGCAGTATTTT
TRBJ2-7 | TRBV6-6 | - | - | CASRRSRTGYSYEQYF | TGTGCCAGCAGACGTAGCAGGACGGGATACTCCTACGAGCAGTACTTC
TRBJ1-4 | TRBV5-1 | - | few | CASSLNRQEKLFF | TGCGCCAGCAGCTTAAACCGACAGGAAAAACTGTTTTTT
TRBJ1-5 | TRBV27 | TRBD1 | few | CASSLSVGTANQPQHF | TGTGCCAGCAGTTTAAGCGTCGGGACAGCTAATCAGCCCCAGCATTTT
TRBJ2-7 | TRBV9 | - | once | CASSVGALGSSYEQYF | TGTGCCAGCAGCGTGGGGGCTCTTGGGAGCTCCTACGAGCAGTACTTC
TRBJ2-7 | TRBV18 | TRBD1 | - | CASSPGQGDPSKQYF | TGTGCCAGCTCACCAGGACAGGGGGACCCCTCAAAGCAGTACTTC
TRBJ1-5 | TRBV6-5 | - | - | CASSLTGGSRPQHF | TGTGCCAGCAGTTTAACGGGGGGAAGTCGTCCCCAGCATTTT
TRBJ2-7 | TRBV6-1 | TRBD2 | - | CASSTLAASSYEQYF | TGTGCCAGCAGTACCCTAGCGGCTTCTTCCTACGAGCAGTACTTC
TRBJ1-5 | TRBV7-2 | TRBD1 | few | CASSLWQGARQPQHF | TGTGCCAGCAGCTTATGGCAGGGGGCAAGGCAGCCCCAGCATTTT
TRBJ2-7 | TRBV5-6 | TRBD2 | - | CASSWRGANMYEQYF | TGTGCCAGCAGCTGGCGGGGGGCTAATATGTACGAGCAGTACTTC
TRBJ1-5 | TRBV30 | - | - | CAWEGGGNQPQHF | TGTGCCTGGGAGGGAGGCGGCAATCAGCCCCAGCATTTT
TRBJ1-1 | TRBV19 | - | - | CASSIDSMNTEAFF | TGTGCCAGTAGTATTGACAGCATGAACACTGAAGCTTTCTTT
TRBJ1-5 | TRBV7-6 | - | - | CASSLDAGVNQPQHF | TGTGCCAGCAGCTTAGATGCCGGGGTCAATCAGCCCCAGCATTTT
TRBJ2-5 | TRBV27 | - | - | CASSLSPGETQYF | TGTGCCAGCAGTTTATCGCCGGGGGAGACCCAGTACTTC
TRBJ2-6 | TRBV9 | - | - | CASSVDVSSGANVLTF | TGTGCCAGCAGCGTAGATGTATCCTCTGGGGCCAACGTCCTGACTTTC
TRBJ1-4 | TRBV2 | - | - | CASSDRNEKLFF | TGTGCCAGCAGTGATAGAAATGAAAAACTGTTTTTT
TRBJ2-7 | TRBV5-1 | TRBD1 | - | CASSSGTVSYEQYF | TGCGCCAGCAGCTCGGGGACAGTATCCTACGAGCAGTACTTC
TRBJ1-3 | TRBV30 | TRBD1 | - | CAWSVWGQGVSYTIYF | TGTGCCTGGAGTGTTTGGGGACAGGGGGTTTCTTACACCATATATTTT
TRBJ2-3 | TRBV5-1 | - | - | CASFRGGADTQYF | TGCGCCAGCTTTAGGGGGGGTGCAGATACGCAGTATTTT
TRBJ2-1 | TRBV2 | TRBD2 | - | CAGTGGGVHNEQFF | TGTGCCGGAACTGGCGGGGGGGTCCACAATGAGCAGTTCTTC
TRBJ2-7 | TRBV5-4 | TRBD1 | - | CASSFWTGPNEQYF | TGTGCCAGCAGCTTTTGGACAGGGCCCAACGAGCAGTACTTC
TRBJ2-2 | TRBV6-5 | - | - | CASSSRAGELFF | TGTGCCAGCAGCTCTCGGGCCGGGGAGCTGTTTTTT
TRBJ2-7 | TRBV2 | TRBD1 | - | CASREGANEQYF | TGTGCCAGCAGAGAGGGGGCTAACGAGCAGTACTTC
TRBJ2-3 | TRBV9 | - | - | CASSVVDRPSTDTQYF | TGTGCCAGCAGCGTAGTGGACAGACCTAGCACAGATACGCAGTATTTT
TRBJ1-1 | TRBV5-5 | - | - | CASSWVGSSGEAFF | TGTGCCAGCAGCTGGGTGGGTTCTTCGGGTGAAGCTTTCTTT
TRBJ2-7 | TRBV4-3 | TRBD1 | - | CASSQETRTGVPYEQYF | TGCGCCAGCAGCCAAGAAACCCGGACAGGGGTCCCCTACGAGCAGTACTTC
TRBJ1-2 | TRBV16 | - | once | CASSQGGYYGYTF | TGTGCCAGCAGCCAAGGCGGTTACTATGGCTACACCTTC
TRBJ2-6 | TRBV11-1 | TRBD1 | - | CASSRRGPGANVLTF | TGTGCCAGCAGCCGAAGGGGGCCTGGGGCCAACGTCCTGACTTTC
TRBJ1-4 | TRBV27 | TRBD1 | few | CASSTQDRGRTNEKLFF | TGTGCCAGCAGTACCCAGGACAGGGGGCGCACTAATGAAAAACTGTTTTTT
TRBJ2-5 | TRBV2 | - | - | CASRGEGSTQYF | TGTGCCAGCAGGGGAGAGGGCTCGACCCAGTACTTC
TRBJ2-3 | TRBV5-1 | - | once | CASSLMGRHSSTDTQYF | TGCGCCAGCAGCTTGATGGGCAGGCATTCTAGCACAGATACGCAGTATTTT
TRBJ2-7 | TRBV4-2 | - | - | CASSLLGVGEQYF | TGTGCCAGCAGCCTCCTAGGTGTAGGAGAGCAGTACTTC
TRBJ1-4 | TRBV4-1 | TRBD1 | few | CASSQDAGGSEKLFF | TGCGCCAGCAGCCAAGATGCAGGGGGAAGTGAAAAACTGTTTTTT
TRBJ1-6 | TRBV7-9 | - | - | CASSSMERSGSPLHF | TGTGCCAGCAGCTCGATGGAACGGAGCGGTTCACCCCTCCACTTT
TRBJ1-5 | TRBV5-8 | TRBD1 | - | CASTLGQGRNQPQHF | TGTGCCAGCACCCTCGGACAGGGTAGGAATCAGCCCCAGCATTTT
TRBJ2-3 | TRBV11-2 | - | few | CASSLTDYTDTQYF | TGTGCCAGCAGCTTAACGGACTACACAGATACGCAGTATTTT
TRBJ1-4 | TRBV28 | TRBD1 | - | CASSSRGLYEKLFF | TGTGCCAGCAGTTCCAGGGGGCTATATGAAAAACTGTTTTTT
TRBJ1-1 | TRBV5-6 | TRBD1 | few | CASSLWVGTELAGDTEAFF | TGTGCCAGCAGCTTGTGGGTCGGGACAGAACTAGCGGGGGACACTGAAGCTTTCTTT
TRBJ2-5 | TRBV19 | - | - | CASSTLGETQYF | TGTGCCAGTAGTACCCTCGGAGAGACCCAGTACTTC
TRBJ1-6 | TRBV6-5 | - | - | CASSRQSSYNSPLHF | TGTGCCAGCAGTCGACAGAGCTCCTATAATTCACCCCTCCACTTT
TRBJ2-7 | TRBV19 | TRBD2 | - | CRGRAYEQYF | TGCCGGGGGAGGGCCTACGAGCAGTACTTC
TRBJ2-7 | TRBV30 | TRBD1 | - | CAWRPDRWVEQYF | TGTGCCTGGAGACCGGACAGGTGGGTCGAGCAGTACTTC
TRBJ1-2 | TRBV15 | TRBD1 | - | CATSRDGTGRTYGYTF | TGTGCCACCAGCAGAGATGGGACAGGCAGGACCTATGGCTACACCTTC
TRBJ1-2 | TRBV7-2 | TRBD1 | - | CVSSVRPVRQGLGYTF | TGTGTCAGCAGCGTCAGGCCCGTTAGACAGGGCCTTGGCTACACCTTC
TRBJ1-2 | TRBV19 | - | - | CASTRAGAGYGYTF | TGTGCCAGTACCCGGGCGGGCGCTGGCTATGGCTACACCTTC
TRBJ2-7 | TRBV7-2 | TRBD1 | - | CASSQPGQGYEQYF | TGTGCCAGCAGCCAACCGGGACAGGGGTACGAGCAGTACTTC
TRBJ2-7 | TRBV11-2 | - | - | CASSLGDTEQYF | TGTGCCAGCAGCTTAGGGGACACCGAGCAGTACTTC
TRBJ2-7 | TRBV23-1 | - | - | CASRNLLSYEQYF | TGCGCCAGCAGGAACCTACTCTCCTACGAGCAGTACTTC
TRBJ2-7 | TRBV6-5 | TRBD1 | - | CASRTGGSDSYEQYF | TGTGCCAGCAGGACAGGGGGTAGCGACTCCTACGAGCAGTACTTC
TRBJ2-7 | TRBV7-9 | TRBD1 | few | CASSLGTGTDEQYF | TGTGCCAGCAGCTTAGGGACAGGGACGGACGAGCAGTACTTC
TRBJ2-3 | TRBV4-3 | TRBD2 | few | CASSFSSSGELYTQYF | TGCGCCAGCAGCTTCTCCTCTAGCGGGGAACTATATACGCAGTATTTT
TRBJ1-1 | TRBV4-1 | - | many | CASSQVQGMGTEAFF | TGCGCCAGCAGCCAAGTGCAGGGGATGGGCACTGAAGCTTTCTTT
TRBJ1-1 | TRBV6-1 | TRBD1 | many | CASSEEGTGFTEAFF | TGTGCCAGCAGTGAAGAAGGGACAGGGTTCACTGAAGCTTTCTTT